The rows below give T cell receptor beta chains drawn from one sample of a study of shared clonotypes between healthy human individuals. Data came from immunoSEQ multiplex PCR; TCRdb stores just in-frame clones and leaves some out. The repertoire holds about 1.1 million clones, with 70% to 80% as singletons. Material: memory CD4+ T cells from PBMCs. The receptors originated from a young man in good health. Some clones in this sample may be carry-over from other donors' samples. CDR3s include the opening cysteine and the closing phenylalanine or tryptophan. D genes are given only for firm matches. Not all rows give a size; the values are once, few, many and, for expanded clones, a class.

TRBV9,TRBD2,TRBJ2-5,NA,15,TGTGCCAGCAGCGTGGGAGCGGGAGGAGACGAGACCCAGTACTTC,CASSVGAGGDETQYF
TRBV10-3,TRBD2,TRBJ2-3,NA,19,TGTGCCATCAGTGAGCCTGGGACTAGCGGGAGGTCACCCACAGATACGCAGTATTTT,CAISEPGTSGRSPTDTQYF
TRBV4-3,NA,TRBJ1-4,NA,16,TGCGCCAGCAGTCGAGTTACAGGGTTCGCTAATGAAAAACTGTTTTTT,CASSRVTGFANEKLFF
TRBV2,NA,TRBJ1-4,NA,14,TGTGCCACCGCTGAGAGCAGGGCACATGAAAAACTGTTTTTT,CATAESRAHEKLFF
TRBV29-1,NA,TRBJ2-4,NA,14,TGCAGCGAGGAGGGGGCTGGAGCCAAAAACATTCAGTACTTC,CSEEGAGAKNIQYF
TRBV7-3,TRBD2,TRBJ2-1,NA,17,TGTGCCAGCAGTTTTCAGGGGCTAGCGGGAGGGAACAATGAGCAGTTCTTC,CASSFQGLAGGNNEQFF
TRBV20-1,NA,TRBJ2-5,few,10,TGCAGTGCCCTGGAAGAGACCCAGTACTTC,CSALEETQYF
TRBV2,NA,TRBJ1-1,NA,20,TGTGCCAGCAGTCGGTGGAGCCCCGACTCGGGATTCCTCATGAACACTGAAGCTTTCTTT,CASSRWSPDSGFLMNTEAFF
TRBV7-2,NA,TRBJ2-7,NA,14,TGTGCCAGCAGCTTCACCGCGGTAGACTACGAGCAGTACTTC,CASSFTAVDYEQYF
TRBV4-3,NA,TRBJ2-2,NA,13,TGCGCCAGCAGCCCTCGCGGGGCCGGGGAGCTGTTTTTT,CASSPRGAGELFF
TRBV7-9,TRBD2,TRBJ2-1,NA,17,TGTGCCAGCAGCTTATACGCGACTAGCGGGAGGGGCAATGAGCAGTTCTTC,CASSLYATSGRGNEQFF
TRBV28,TRBD1,TRBJ1-5,NA,15,TGTGCCACCGAACAGGGGGCTGGGAGCAATCAGCCCCAGCATTTT,CATEQGAGSNQPQHF
TRBV30,NA,TRBJ1-1,NA,14,TGTGCCTGGATCCGATACAGGGTTAACACTGAAGCTTTCTTT,CAWIRYRVNTEAFF
TRBV28,NA,TRBJ2-3,once,11,TGTGCCAGCACCCAGGGGTATACGCAGTATTTT,CASTQGYTQYF
TRBV5-1,TRBD1,TRBJ1-1,NA,16,TGCGCCAGCAGCTTGGACCCTCGGACAGGGCCAGGTGAAGCTTTCTTT,CASSLDPRTGPGEAFF
TRBV19,NA,TRBJ2-7,NA,15,TGTGCCAGTAGTACCCGACTGGGCCATTCCTACGAGCAGTACTTC,CASSTRLGHSYEQYF
TRBV14,NA,TRBJ1-1,NA,13,TGTGCCAGCAGCCAAGAGATTCGAGGGAGAGCTTTCTTT,CASSQEIRGRAFF
TRBV2,TRBD2,TRBJ2-1,NA,16,TGTGCCAGCAGTGGGACTAGCGGGCCTTATTACAATGAGCAGTTCTTC,CASSGTSGPYYNEQFF
TRBV28,TRBD2,TRBJ2-7,NA,15,TGTGCCAGCAGTACTAGCGGGAGGGCCAGCCACGAGCAGTACTTC,CASSTSGRASHEQYF
TRBV7-3,TRBD1,TRBJ2-5,NA,13,TGTGCCAGCAGCCGACAGGGGGAAGAGACCCAGTACTTC,CASSRQGEETQYF
TRBV12-5,TRBD1,TRBJ2-7,NA,14,TGTGCTAGTTCCCCCGGGACAGGGCAATACGAGCAGTACTTC,CASSPGTGQYEQYF
TRBV27,TRBD1,TRBJ1-3,NA,14,TGTGCCAGCAGTGACAGGGGGACTGGAAACACCATATATTTT,CASSDRGTGNTIYF
TRBV7-9,TRBD2,TRBJ2-5,few,16,TGTGCCAGCAGCCCGCGACTAGCGGCAGAGGGAGAGACCCAGTACTTC,CASSPRLAAEGETQYF
TRBV27,NA,TRBJ1-5,NA,17,TGTGCCAGCAGTGTCAAACAGCCTACCTATAGCAATCAGCCCCAGCATTTT,CASSVKQPTYSNQPQHF
TRBV27,NA,TRBJ1-2,once,14,TGTGCCAGCAGTCCCCACCCGGGGTTCTATGGCTACACCTTC,CASSPHPGFYGYTF
TRBV7-8,NA,TRBJ2-7,NA,11,TGTGCCAGCAGCTCCCCCTACGAGCAGTACTTC,CASSSPYEQYF